This T cell receptor beta chain was obtained from a study of OX40 agonist ivuxolimab in advanced cancers. Some clones are missing from TCRdb's copy, which holds only in-frame ones; the method was immunoSEQ multiplex PCR. This sample carries about 70,000 clones, just over 90% of them seen once, and the ten largest clones take 4% to 5.5%. This CDR3 is 13 amino acids long. Germline loops: CDR1 SQVTM, CDR2 ANQGSEA. The ends lost 5 bases at V and 4 bases at J; junction bases unmatched: 8. Enrollment shut out patients with autoimmune disease history or systemic immunosuppression. Study-wide results and caveats: In the 0.1-3.0 mg/kg groups, partial responders showed among the lowest expansion.

Concerning this clone itself: Its antigen is unknown.

The sequencing here drew on CD4+ or CD8+ T cells sorted from blood, taken in a trial of the OX40 agonist ivuxolimab. This TCR derives from an adult with an advanced solid tumor such as melanoma, head and neck, liver or kidney cancer. This rearrangement joins TRBV29-1 to TRBJ2-7, with 7 nucleotides matching TRBD1. CDR3 coding DNA: TGCAGCGTTCGGGACAGAGGACGTTACGAGCAGTACTTC. Amino acid sequence: CSVRDRGRYEQYF.